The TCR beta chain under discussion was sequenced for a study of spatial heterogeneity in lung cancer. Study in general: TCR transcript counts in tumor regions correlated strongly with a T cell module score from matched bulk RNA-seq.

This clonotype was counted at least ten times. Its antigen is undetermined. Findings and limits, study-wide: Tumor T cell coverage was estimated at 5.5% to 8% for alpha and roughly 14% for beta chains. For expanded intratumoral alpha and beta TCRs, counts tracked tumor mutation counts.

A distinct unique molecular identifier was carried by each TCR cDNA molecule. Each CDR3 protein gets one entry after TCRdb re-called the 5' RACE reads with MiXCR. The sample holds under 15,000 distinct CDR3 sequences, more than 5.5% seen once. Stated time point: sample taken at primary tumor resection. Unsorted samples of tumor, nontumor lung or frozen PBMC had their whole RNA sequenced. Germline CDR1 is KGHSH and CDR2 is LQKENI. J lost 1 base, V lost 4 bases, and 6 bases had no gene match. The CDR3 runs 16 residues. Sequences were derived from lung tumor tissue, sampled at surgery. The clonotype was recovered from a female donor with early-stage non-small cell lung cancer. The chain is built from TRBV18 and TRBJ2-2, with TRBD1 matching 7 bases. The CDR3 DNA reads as TGTGCCAGCTCACTACGTCGACAGGGGAACACCGGGGAGCTGTTTTTT. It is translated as CASSLRRQGNTGELFF.